This TCR beta chain stems from a study of OX40 agonist ivuxolimab in advanced cancers. In the study overall: Ivuxolimab is a fully human IgG2 antibody that activates OX40 (CD134). Findings and caveats of the study: Dosing at 0.1 to 3.0 mg/kg was accompanied by clonal expansion of CD4+ and CD8+ blood T cells by week 6. Some nonresponders additionally presented with little normalized T-cell clonal expansion.

For this clone: Antigen: not known.

The V end was cut by 2 bases, the J end by 3 bases, with 14 bases between. CDR1 and CDR2 from the germline V gene are SEHNR and FQNEAQ (reference sequence). The CDR3 totals 16 residues. The protocol was immunoSEQ multiplex PCR, while the TCRdb copy is restricted to in-frame clones and leaves out a portion. This sample has about 71,000 clones, with around 93% found just once. The receptor's source is an adult with an advanced solid tumor such as melanoma, head and neck, liver or kidney cancer. Sequencing was performed on CD4+ or CD8+ T cells sorted from blood, taken in a trial of the OX40 agonist ivuxolimab. This sequence joins TRBV7-9 and TRBJ2-1, with D perhaps matching TRBD1 or TRBD2 (5 bases each). CDR3 nucleotide sequence: TGTGCCAGCAGCTTACAGCTTTTGGGGGTCTACAATGAGCAGTTCTTC. This sequence encodes CASSLQLLGVYNEQFF. The full variable domain, its missing parts supplied by reference TRBV7-9 and TRBJ2-1, is DTGVSQNPRHKITKRGQNVTFRCDPISEHNRLYWYRQTLGQGPEFLTYFQNEAQLEKSRLLSDRFSAERPKGSFSTLEIQRTEQGDSAMYLCASSLQLLGVYNEQFFGPGTRLTVL.